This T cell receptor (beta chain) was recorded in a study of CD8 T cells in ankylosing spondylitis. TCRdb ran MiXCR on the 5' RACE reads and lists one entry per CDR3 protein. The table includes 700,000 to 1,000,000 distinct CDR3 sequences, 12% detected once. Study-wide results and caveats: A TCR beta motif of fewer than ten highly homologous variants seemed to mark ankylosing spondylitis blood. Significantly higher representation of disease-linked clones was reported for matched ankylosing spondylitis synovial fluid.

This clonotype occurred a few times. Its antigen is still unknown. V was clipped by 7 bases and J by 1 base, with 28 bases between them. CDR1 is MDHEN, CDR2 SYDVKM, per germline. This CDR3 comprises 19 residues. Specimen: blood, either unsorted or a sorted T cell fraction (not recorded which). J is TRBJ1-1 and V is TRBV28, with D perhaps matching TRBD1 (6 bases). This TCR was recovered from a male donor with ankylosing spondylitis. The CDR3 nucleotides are TGTGCCAGCACCCCACCCCCCCGTTCAGGGGAGGGTTCGAACACTGAAGCTTTCTTT. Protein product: CASTPPPRSGEGSNTEAFF.